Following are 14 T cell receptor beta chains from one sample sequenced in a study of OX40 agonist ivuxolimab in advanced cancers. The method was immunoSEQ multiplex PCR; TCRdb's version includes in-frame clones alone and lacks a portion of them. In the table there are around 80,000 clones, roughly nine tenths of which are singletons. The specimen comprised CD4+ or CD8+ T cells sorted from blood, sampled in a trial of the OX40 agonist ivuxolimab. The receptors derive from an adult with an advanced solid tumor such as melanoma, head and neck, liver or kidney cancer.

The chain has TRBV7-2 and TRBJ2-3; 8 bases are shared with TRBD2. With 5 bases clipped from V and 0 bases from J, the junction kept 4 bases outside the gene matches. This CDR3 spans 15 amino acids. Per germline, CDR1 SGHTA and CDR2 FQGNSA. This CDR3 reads CASSPWTSSTDTQYF. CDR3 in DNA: TGTGCCAGCAGCCCCTGGACTAGCAGCACAGATACGCAGTATTTT.

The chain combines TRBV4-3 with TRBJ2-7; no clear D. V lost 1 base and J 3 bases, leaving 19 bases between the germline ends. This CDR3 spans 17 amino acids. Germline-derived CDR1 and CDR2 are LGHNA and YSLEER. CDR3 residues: CASSQVCPFCMGYEQYF. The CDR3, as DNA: TGCGCCAGCAGCCAAGTTTGTCCCTTCTGTATGGGCTACGAGCAGTACTTC.

The CDR3 loop reads CASSRQGTNEKLFF. The CDR3 nucleotides read TGTGCCAGCAGCCGACAGGGAACTAATGAAAAACTGTTTTTT. This chain links TRBV7-6 with TRBJ1-4; TRBD1 aligns across 7 bases. Trimming at V came to 5 bases and at J to 1 base, leaving 1 base not matched to a gene. This CDR3 contains 14 residues. Germline CDR1 SGHVS, CDR2 FNYEAQ.

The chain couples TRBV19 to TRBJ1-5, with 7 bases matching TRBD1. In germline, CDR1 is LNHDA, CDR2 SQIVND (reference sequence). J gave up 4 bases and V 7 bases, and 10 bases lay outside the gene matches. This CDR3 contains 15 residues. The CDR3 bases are TGTGCCAGTACTAAACAACAGGGGTCTAATCAGCCCCAGCATTTT. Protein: CASTKQQGSNQPQHF. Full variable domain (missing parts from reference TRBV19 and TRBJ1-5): DGGITQSPKYLFRKEGQNVTLSCEQNLNHDAMYWYRQDPGQGLRLIYYSQIVNDFQKGDIAEGYSVSREKKESFPLTVTSAQKNPTAFYLCASTKQQGSNQPQHFGDGTRLSIL.

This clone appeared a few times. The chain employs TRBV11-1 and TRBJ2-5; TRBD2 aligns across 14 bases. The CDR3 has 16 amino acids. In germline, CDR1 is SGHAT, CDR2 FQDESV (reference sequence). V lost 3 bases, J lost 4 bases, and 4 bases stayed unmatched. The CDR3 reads CASSLTSGRAGETQYF. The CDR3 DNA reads TGTGCCAGCAGCTTGACTAGCGGGAGGGCCGGAGAGACCCAGTACTTC.

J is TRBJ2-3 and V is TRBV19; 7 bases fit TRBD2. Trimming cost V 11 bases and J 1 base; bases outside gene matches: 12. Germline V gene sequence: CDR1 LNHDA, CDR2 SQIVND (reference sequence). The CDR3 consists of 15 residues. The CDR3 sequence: CASSGGSVRTDTQYF. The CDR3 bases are TGTGCCTCAAGCGGCGGGAGTGTCCGCACAGATACGCAGTATTTT.

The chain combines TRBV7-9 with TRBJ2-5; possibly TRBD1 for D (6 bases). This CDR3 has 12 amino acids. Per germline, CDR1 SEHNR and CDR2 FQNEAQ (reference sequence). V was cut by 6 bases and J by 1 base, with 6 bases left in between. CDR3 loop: CASRDSQETQYF. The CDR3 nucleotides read TGTGCCAGCAGGGACAGCCAAGAGACCCAGTACTTC.

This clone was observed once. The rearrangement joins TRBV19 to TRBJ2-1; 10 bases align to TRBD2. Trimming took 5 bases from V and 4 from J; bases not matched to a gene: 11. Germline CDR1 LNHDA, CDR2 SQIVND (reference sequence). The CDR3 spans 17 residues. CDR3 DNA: TGTGCCAGTAGTGGCCTTCGGAGCGGGGGGGGTTACAATGAGCAGTTCTTC. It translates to CASSGLRSGGGYNEQFF.

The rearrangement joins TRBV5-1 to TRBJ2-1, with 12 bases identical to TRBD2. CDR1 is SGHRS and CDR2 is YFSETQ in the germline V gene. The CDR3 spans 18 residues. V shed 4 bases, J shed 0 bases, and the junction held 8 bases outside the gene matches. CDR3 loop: CASSRGTSGSSSYNEQFF. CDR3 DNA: TGCGCCAGCAGCCGAGGGACTAGCGGGTCCAGCTCCTACAATGAGCAGTTCTTC.

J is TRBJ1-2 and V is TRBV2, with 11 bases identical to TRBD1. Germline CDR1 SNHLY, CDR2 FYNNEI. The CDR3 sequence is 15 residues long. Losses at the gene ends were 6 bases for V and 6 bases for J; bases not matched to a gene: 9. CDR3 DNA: TGTGCCAGCAGGGCCAGGGGACAGGGGGTAAATGGCTACACCTTC. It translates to CASRARGQGVNGYTF.

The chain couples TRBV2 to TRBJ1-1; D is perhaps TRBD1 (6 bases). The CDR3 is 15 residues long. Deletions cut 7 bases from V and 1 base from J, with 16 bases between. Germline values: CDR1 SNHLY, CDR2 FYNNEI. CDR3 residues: CASNPQGLKNTEAFF. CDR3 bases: TGTGCCAGCAACCCACAGGGACTGAAGAACACTGAAGCTTTCTTT. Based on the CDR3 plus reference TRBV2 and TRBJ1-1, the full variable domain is EPEVTQTPSHQVTQMGQEVILRCVPISNHLYFYWYRQILGQKVEFLVSFYNNEISEKSEIFDDQFSVERPDGSNFTLKIRSTKLEDSAMYFCASNPQGLKNTEAFFGQGTRLTVV.

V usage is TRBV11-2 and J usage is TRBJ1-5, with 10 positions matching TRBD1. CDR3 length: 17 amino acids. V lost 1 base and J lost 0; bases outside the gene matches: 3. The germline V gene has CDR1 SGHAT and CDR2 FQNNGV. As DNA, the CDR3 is TGTGCCAGCAGCTTAGGACAGGGGGCAGGTAGCAATCAGCCCCAGCATTTT. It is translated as CASSLGQGAGSNQPQHF. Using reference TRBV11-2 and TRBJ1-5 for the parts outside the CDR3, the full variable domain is EAGVAQSPRYKIIEKRQSVAFWCNPISGHATLYWYQQILGQGPKLLIQFQNNGVVDDSQLPKDRFSAERLKGVDSTLKIQPAKLEDSAVYLCASSLGQGAGSNQPQHFGDGTRLSIL.

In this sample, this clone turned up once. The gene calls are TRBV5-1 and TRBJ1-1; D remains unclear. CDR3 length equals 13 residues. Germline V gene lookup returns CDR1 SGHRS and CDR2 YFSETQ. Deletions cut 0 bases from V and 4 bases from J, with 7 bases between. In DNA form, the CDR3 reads TGCGCCAGCAGCTTGGGAGAGGTCACTGAAGCTTTCTTT. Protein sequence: CASSLGEVTEAFF.

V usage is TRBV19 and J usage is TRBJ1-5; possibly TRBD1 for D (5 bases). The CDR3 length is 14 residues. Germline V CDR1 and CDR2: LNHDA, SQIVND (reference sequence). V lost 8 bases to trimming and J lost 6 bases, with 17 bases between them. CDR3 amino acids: CASEQVPLGQPQHF. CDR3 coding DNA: TGTGCCAGTGAACAGGTACCCTTGGGTCAGCCCCAGCATTTT.